The entry below describes one TCR beta chain. Its antigen remains unidentified. No base quality values were provided; no much bigger clone lies one nucleotide off. There are 16 amino acids in the CDR3, from cysteine to phenylalanine inclusive. CDR3 DNA only is kept here, 48 bases in frame from base 1. The time point label here, explained by the study, means: baseline before first vaccination. The vaccinee samples were drawn from two UK trials, COV001 and COV002, one of which was a single-blind randomized controlled phase 2/3 trial testing AZD1222 (ChAdOx1 nCoV-19) in healthy adults. For TCRbeta chain sequencing, PBMC samples from trial participants were taken at day 0 and at day 28 after the second dose. The source of the sample is a study of T cell responses to AZD1222 COVID-19 vaccine (dated by TCRdb to about 2021). Notes on the research overall: AZD1222 recipients whose second dose came at about 4 weeks and those whose second dose came at about 12 weeks were combined into one group, since spike-specific TCR depth and breadth did not differ between the two schedules. Trial participants were enrolled by age into 18-55, 56-69 and 70-plus year subgroups, with around 150, 28 and 57 TCR-sequenced participants respectively. A total of over 230 trial participants underwent TCR sequencing, of whom more than 200 had received two doses of AZD1222 and some 25 had received two doses of the MenACWY control vaccine. Results the study describes overall, beyond this receptor: The 56-69-year group was small, and its depth increase did not reach significance, likely because of low power. Spike-specific TCR breadth and depth rose significantly after two AZD1222 doses compared with day 0 and with MenACWY recipients. Nearly half of unique spike-specific TCRs reportedly recognized epitopes outside regions mutated in the B.1.351 and B.1.1.7 variants. Most participants were white British and females outnumbered males, and the authors suggested that clonal diversity may have been underestimated. No day 14 peak-response samples were available, so repertoires were characterized only after the peak T cell response. Conclusions about previously exposed vaccinees are limited because only a handful of AZD1222 recipients were SARS-CoV-2 seropositive at baseline. Vaccine-associated CD4 TCRs spanned the whole spike protein, with dominant responses in regions 160-218 and 743-854.

The CDR3 regions of human TCRbeta chains were analyzed by immunosequencing. Per the source publication's procedure: TCRs in the repertoires were compared against a reference library of SARS-CoV-2-specific TCRs that had been generated with the MIRA antigen-specificity platform. Breadth meant the fraction of unique TCRs that were SARS-CoV-2-associated, whereas depth meant the fraction of total T cells that were SARS-CoV-2-associated. Each spike-specific TCR was assigned to its reactive spike region and to a CD4 or CD8 class using the MIRA data. Log10-transformed breadth and depth values were compared by one-way ANOVA with Sidak's multiple comparisons tests. The table was pulled from immuneACCESS by TCRdb, which kept in-frame rearrangements only. Such tables lose some clones; where checked, under half of the loss comes from unresolved V genes, and the rest has no known cause. The V and J calls and clone size are taken from that table; D and trimming were inferred from the DNA. The sample table shows 120,000 or so clones, and approximately 90% are seen once. The ten top clones hold approximately 1.5% of the sample.

The sample in question was peripheral blood, obtained on day 0 of AZD1222 vaccination. Recombination connected TRBV12-1 to TRBJ1-5; the table's TRBD1 call for D was not verified on the DNA. TRBV12-1 is listed as a pseudogene. The TCR was taken from an adult in good health. The DNA is as follows: TGTGCCAGCAGCCCTGGGACAGGAAAATGCAATCAGCCCCAGCATTTT. This yields the protein CASSPGTGKCNQPQHF.